This T cell receptor (beta chain) was sequenced during a study of CD8 T cells in Susac syndrome. RNA was extracted with the RNeasy kit, and a quantity of roughly 0.45 to 1 ug was reverse transcribed using random hexamers. It was immunoSEQ multiplex PCR that amplified TCR beta CDR3 across 54 Vbeta and 13 Jbeta. TCRdb recomputed calls from the immunoSEQ multiplex PCR reads with MiXCR, one row per CDR3 protein. The profile covers about 80,000 distinct CDR3 sequences, with 94% appearing a single time and 0.2% to 0.3% taken by the ten largest. Germline V gives CDR1 MGHRA, CDR2 YSYEKL. CDR3 length: 17 amino acids. Germline trimming cut 0 bases from V and 2 bases from J; bases unmatched to any gene: 8. Blood CD8+ and CD4+ T cells underwent high-throughput TCR beta sequencing. TEMRA cells underwent FACS enrichment and CD8+ and CD4+ T cells underwent negative isolation.

The source is a human donor in good health. The sequenced sample consisted of CD8+ T cells from PBMCs. V is TRBV4-1 and J is TRBJ2-7; 9 bases fit TRBD2. The CDR3 DNA sequence: TGCGCCAGCAGCCAAGAAGGGACTAGCCAAGGTCCCTACGAGCAGTACTTC. This sequence encodes CASSQEGTSQGPYEQYF.